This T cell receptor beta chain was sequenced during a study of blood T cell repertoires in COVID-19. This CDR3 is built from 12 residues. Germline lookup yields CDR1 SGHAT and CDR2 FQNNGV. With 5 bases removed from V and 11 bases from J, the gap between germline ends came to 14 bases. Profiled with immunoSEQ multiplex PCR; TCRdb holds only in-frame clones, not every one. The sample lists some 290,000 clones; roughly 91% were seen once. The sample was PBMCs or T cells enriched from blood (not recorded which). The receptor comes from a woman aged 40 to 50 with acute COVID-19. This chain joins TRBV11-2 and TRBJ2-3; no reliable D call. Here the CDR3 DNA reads TGTGCCAGCAGCGCCGGTTCGAGGAGGCAGTATTTT. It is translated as CASSAGSRRQYF.